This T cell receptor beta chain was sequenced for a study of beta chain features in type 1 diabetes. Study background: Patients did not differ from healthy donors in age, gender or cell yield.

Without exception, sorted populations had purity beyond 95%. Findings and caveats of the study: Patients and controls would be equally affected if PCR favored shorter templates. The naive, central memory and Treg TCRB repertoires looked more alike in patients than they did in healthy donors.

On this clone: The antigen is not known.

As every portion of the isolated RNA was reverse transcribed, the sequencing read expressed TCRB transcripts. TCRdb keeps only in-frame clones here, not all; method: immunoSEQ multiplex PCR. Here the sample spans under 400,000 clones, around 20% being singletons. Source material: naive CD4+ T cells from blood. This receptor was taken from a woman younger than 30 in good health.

The CDR3: CASSSTSGGARETQYF. The CDR3 region has the DNA TGCGCCAGCAGCTCGACTAGCGGGGGGGCCAGAGAGACCCAGTACTTC. The chain carries TRBV5-1 and TRBJ2-5; 14 bases are a match to TRBD2. This CDR3 spans 16 amino acids. Germline trimming cut 3 bases from V and 4 bases from J; bases unmatched to any gene: 5. Germline V gene sequence: CDR1 SGHRS, CDR2 YFSETQ.